These 5 T cell receptor beta chains originate from one sample sequenced in a study of blood T cell repertoires in COVID-19 (dated by TCRdb to the early 2020s). Library preparation used the immunoSEQ multiplex PCR assay. TCRdb's version of the immuneACCESS table is confined to in-frame rearrangements and falls short of the full clone set. An unresolved V gene accounts for under half of the shortfall where checked; the remainder is of unknown origin. The sample table lists roughly 150,000 clones, about 88% of them with a count of one. 2% to 2.5% of the sample rests with the top ten. The sequenced sample consisted of peripheral blood. The origin of the receptors is a man aged 50 to 59 who had recovered from COVID-19.

This clone appeared a few times. This chain connects TRBV7-2 to TRBJ1-4; D is possibly TRBD1 (5 bases). V lost 5 bases and J lost 8, with 12 bases in between. The CDR3 runs to 13 residues. Germline V gene data show CDR1 as SGHTA and CDR2 as FQGNSA. CDR3 sequence (DNA): TGTGCCAGCAGCCCCAGGGCCAGGGAAAAACTGTTTTTT. Its translation is CASSPRAREKLFF.

The gene calls are TRBV6-2 or TRBV6-3 and TRBJ1-2; D ambiguous. V lost 4 bases, J lost 8 bases, and 17 bases lay in between. CDR1 and CDR2 from the germline V gene are MNHEY and SVGEGT. The CDR3 runs to 14 residues. In DNA form, the CDR3 reads TGTGCCAGCAGTTCCGCGGATCCCTCCTCCGGCTACACCTTC. Translation: CASSSADPSSGYTF.

V gene TRBV10-1 combines with J gene TRBJ2-2; 10 nucleotides align to TRBD2. V trimming: 5 bases; J trimming: 1 base; junction bases outside the gene matches: 4. The CDR3 covers 16 residues. CDR1 WNHNN and CDR2 SYGVQD come from the germline V gene (reference sequence). CDR3 DNA sequence: TGCGCCAGCAGTTTTCGACTAGCGGGGAACACCGGGGAGCTGTTTTTT. It translates to CASSFRLAGNTGELFF.

The chain joins TRBV28 to TRBJ1-2; TRBD1 aligns across 7 bases. Germline assignment: CDR1 MDHEN and CDR2 SYDVKM. Trimming at V came to 5 bases and at J to 2 bases, leaving 2 bases not matched to a gene. The CDR3 has 13 amino acids. The CDR3 DNA sequence: TGTGCCAGCAGTACACAGGGGAACTATGGCTACACCTTC. Translating it yields CASSTQGNYGYTF.

CDR3 residues: CASSTDSYNEQFF. The CDR3 bases are TGTGCCAGCAGTACCGACAGCTACAATGAGCAGTTCTTC. V usage is TRBV6-2 or TRBV6-3 and J usage is TRBJ2-1, with D tentatively TRBD1 (5 bases). The length of the CDR3 is 13 residues. From germline, CDR1 is MNHEY and CDR2 SVGEGT. V was cut by 5 bases and J by 3 bases, with 8 bases left in between.